This T cell receptor beta chain is from a study of T cell repertoires in cytomegalovirus infection. Study at large: Public TCR beta signature analysis indicated the presence of both CMV infection and matching HLA type.

TCRdb passed the reads through MiXCR, listing each CDR3 protein once. The data contain 150,000 to 200,000 distinct CDR3 sequences, roughly 9% of them singletons. Study-wide points: Cumulative public TCR beta family frequency identified carriers of CMV plus the relevant HLA.

This clonotype was counted many times. What it binds is not known. Per the germline V gene, CDR1 is SGHRS and CDR2 is YFSETQ. V lost 4 bases, J lost 2 bases, and 15 bases lay in between. The CDR3 is 15 amino acids. The sequencing input was PBMCs. V and J are TRBV5-1 and TRBJ2-5, with D unclear. This TCR came from a human donor in good health (CMV status not recorded). Some clones in this sample may be carry-over from other donors' samples. CDR3 residues: CASSPGQVGQETQYF. As DNA, the CDR3 is TGCGCCAGCAGCCCCGGTCAGGTCGGGCAAGAGACCCAGTACTTC.